Listed below are T cell receptor beta chains from one sample, sequenced in a study of OX40 agonist ivuxolimab in advanced cancers. Generated by immunoSEQ multiplex PCR, the TCRdb table keeps only in-frame clones and is missing some. Of under 70,000 clones listed, approximately 85% are singletons. The sequencing used CD4+ or CD8+ T cells sorted from blood, collected in a trial of the OX40 agonist ivuxolimab. The receptors come from an adult with an advanced solid tumor such as melanoma, head and neck, liver or kidney cancer. The CDR3 runs from the conserved cysteine through the conserved F or W. The order of the fields is clone size, J gene, V gene, D gene, CDR3 DNA, CDR3 protein. A D gene is named only where the DNA matches it firmly. Expanded clones are given a class, and other clones once, few, many or no size at all.

. | TRBJ2-7 | TRBV28 | . | TGTGCCAGCAGTTCAATATACTACGAGCAGTACTTC | CASSSIYYEQYF
. | TRBJ2-1 | TRBV2 | TRBD2 | TGTGCCAGCAGTGAATCGAGCGGGAGGGAAGATGAGCAGTTCTTC | CASSESSGREDEQFF
. | TRBJ2-7 | TRBV30 | . | TGTGCCTGGATAGGAACCTACGAGCAGTACTTC | CAWIGTYEQYF
. | TRBJ2-5 | TRBV7-6 | . | TGTGCCAGCAGCCCAAATGCCCGTATACAAGAGACCCAGTACTTC | CASSPNARIQETQYF
. | TRBJ2-2 | TRBV10-1 | . | TGCGCCAGCAGTGATCTGGTAACCGGGGAGCTGTTTTTT | CASSDLVTGELFF
. | TRBJ2-1 | TRBV10-1 | . | TGCACCCGCCCTGTGCGGCAGTTCTTC | CTRPVRQFF
. | TRBJ1-1 | TRBV6-1 | TRBD1 | TGTGCCAGCAGGCGACAGGGGAACACTGAAGCTTTCTTT | CASRRQGNTEAFF
. | TRBJ2-3 | TRBV7-3 | . | TGTGCCAGCAGCTCGGACGGAGATTACACAGATACGCAGTATTTT | CASSSDGDYTDTQYF
. | TRBJ1-1 | TRBV18 | . | TGTGCCAGCTCAGAACAGGATTCCGGAGCTTTCTTT | CASSEQDSGAFF
. | TRBJ2-1 | TRBV4-3 | . | TGCGCCAGCAGCCAAGATAGCATCGGCAGTTCCTACAATGAGCAGTTCTTC | CASSQDSIGSSYNEQFF
. | TRBJ2-1 | TRBV7-9 | . | TGTGCCAGCAGCTTAGTAACGGGAGCGGATGGTGAGCAGTTCTTC | CASSLVTGADGEQFF
. | TRBJ2-1 | TRBV5-4 | TRBD2 | TGTGCCAGCAGCCCTTGGACTAGCGAGGGCAATGAGCAGTTCTTC | CASSPWTSEGNEQFF
once | TRBJ1-6 | TRBV9 | . | TGTGCCAGCAGCAAGGAGGGCCGTAATTCACCCCTCCACTTT | CASSKEGRNSPLHF
. | TRBJ2-1 | TRBV18 | TRBD1 | TGTGCCTCCAAGGACGACAGGGTTCTCTACAATGAGCAGTTCTTC | CASKDDRVLYNEQFF
. | TRBJ2-4 | TRBV9 | TRBD1 | TGTGCCAGCAGCGGAAGGGACAGGACTATTCAGTACTTC | CASSGRDRTIQYF
. | TRBJ2-1 | TRBV9 | . | TGTGCCAGCAGCGGGGGCCTAACGGGAGCGGTCAATGAGCAGTTCTTC | CASSGGLTGAVNEQFF
. | TRBJ2-7 | TRBV28 | . | TGTGCCAGCTACCCCGGGGGGCAGGGCTACGAGCAGTACTTC | CASYPGGQGYEQYF
. | TRBJ1-2 | TRBV7-3 | TRBD1 | TGTGCCAGCAGCCGACGGGACAGCGGCTATGGCTACACCTTC | CASSRRDSGYGYTF
. | TRBJ1-2 | TRBV28 | . | TGTGCCAGCAGTTCCCTGGATGGCTACACCTTC | CASSSLDGYTF
. | TRBJ2-7 | TRBV14 | . | TGTGCCAGCAGCCAAGCGGGGATCAACCCCTACGAGCAGTACTTC | CASSQAGINPYEQYF
. | TRBJ2-2 | TRBV27 | TRBD1 | TGTGCCAGCAGTCTGACAGGGGGTACCGGGGAGCTGTTTTTT | CASSLTGGTGELFF
. | TRBJ2-4 | TRBV30 | . | TGTGCCTGTAGAGGTCGGCGGGGAGGAGACATTCAGTACTTC | CACRGRRGGDIQYF
. | TRBJ1-1 | TRBV6-6 | TRBD1 | TGTGCCAGCAGTGACGATTCAGGGGGTTCGACTGAAGCTTTCTTT | CASSDDSGGSTEAFF
. | TRBJ2-5 | TRBV28 | TRBD2 | TGTGCCAGCAGTTCAATGACTAGCGGGGGGGGTCAAGAGACCCAGTACTTC | CASSSMTSGGGQETQYF
. | TRBJ2-7 | TRBV5-1 | . | TGCGCCAGCAGCGACATCAGGGCTGGAGGGGAGCAGTACTTC | CASSDIRAGGEQYF
. | TRBJ2-3 | TRBV2 | TRBD1 | TGTGCCAGCACCCAGACAGGGCTTAGCACAGATACGCAGTATTTT | CASTQTGLSTDTQYF
. | TRBJ2-1 | TRBV6-4 | TRBD1 | TGTGCCAGCAGTGTCAGCGACAGGGGGGAGGGTGAGCAGTTCTTC | CASSVSDRGEGEQFF
. | TRBJ1-5 | TRBV27 | . | TGTGCCAGCAGTTTTTACAATCAGCCCCAGCATTTT | CASSFYNQPQHF
once | TRBJ1-4 | TRBV28 | . | TGTGCCAGCAGTTTATATAACCGTAAACTGTTTTTT | CASSLYNRKLFF
. | TRBJ1-1 | TRBV14 | . | TGTGCCAGCAGCCGAGGCGGTCTTATCGACGGGGCTTTCTTT | CASSRGGLIDGAFF
once | TRBJ2-2 | TRBV5-1 | TRBD1 | TGCGCCAGCGGAAGACAGGGGGCCGACACCGGGGAGCTGTTTTTT | CASGRQGADTGELFF
. | TRBJ1-1 | TRBV15 | . | TGTGCCACCAGCAGATCCCACAGGGCCAACACTGAAGCTTTCTTT | CATSRSHRANTEAFF
. | TRBJ2-1 | TRBV19 | . | TGTGCCAGTAGTATAGATCTATTGGCAGGACTACTCGTCTACAATGAGCAGTTCTTC | CASSIDLLAGLLVYNEQFF
few | TRBJ1-4 | TRBV5-1 | . | TGCGCCAGCAGCTTGGCCTCAAATGCCCCTAATGAAAAACTGTTTTTT | CASSLASNAPNEKLFF
. | TRBJ2-5 | TRBV19 | . | TGTGCCAGTAGTATTCGGCCCCCCTATCGGGGGAGAGGTGATGAGACCCAGTACTTC | CASSIRPPYRGRGDETQYF
. | TRBJ2-3 | TRBV5-4 | TRBD2 | TGTGCCAGCAGCCCCAGAGCGGGGGCAATCACAGATACGCAGTATTTT | CASSPRAGAITDTQYF
. | TRBJ1-2 | TRBV29-1 | TRBD1 | TGCAGCGTTTCAAACAGGGGGTCGGGCGGCTACACCTTC | CSVSNRGSGGYTF
few | TRBJ1-5 | TRBV2 | . | TGTGCCAGCGGAATACGCGGCCAGCCCCAGCATTTT | CASGIRGQPQHF
. | TRBJ2-2 | TRBV6-5 | TRBD1 | TGTGCCAGTAACAGGGGGACCGGGGAGCTGTTTTTT | CASNRGTGELFF
. | TRBJ2-1 | TRBV30 | TRBD1 | TGTGCCTACCATGGGGTAGGGACAGTGATTTACAATGAGCAGTTCTTC | CAYHGVGTVIYNEQFF
. | TRBJ1-1 | TRBV6-6 | . | TGTGCCAGCAGTTCCCCTCCTGAGCGCACTGAAGCTTTCTTT | CASSSPPERTEAFF
few | TRBJ1-1 | TRBV10-3 | . | TGTGCCATCACCCCGTCACGCGGGGGGAACACTGAAGCTTTCTTT | CAITPSRGGNTEAFF
. | TRBJ1-2 | TRBV2 | . | TGTGCCAGCAATGTCGACGGGAACTATGGCTACACCTTC | CASNVDGNYGYTF
. | TRBJ1-1 | TRBV7-8 | . | TGTGCCAGCAGCCCCAGCCAGGCAGGGTTTGCTGAAGCTTTCTTT | CASSPSQAGFAEAFF
. | TRBJ2-3 | TRBV6-5 | TRBD1 | TGTGCCAGCAGTTACCGGGCAGGGGGTGCCACAGATACGCAGTATTTT | CASSYRAGGATDTQYF
few | TRBJ1-4 | TRBV5-1 | TRBD1 | TGCGCCAGCAGCTTGGGACAGGGGCGGGGAACTAATGAAAAACTGTTTTTT | CASSLGQGRGTNEKLFF
. | TRBJ2-1 | TRBV28 | . | TGTGCCAGCAGTCTCCTAATCGACTCCTACAATGAGCAGTTCTTC | CASSLLIDSYNEQFF